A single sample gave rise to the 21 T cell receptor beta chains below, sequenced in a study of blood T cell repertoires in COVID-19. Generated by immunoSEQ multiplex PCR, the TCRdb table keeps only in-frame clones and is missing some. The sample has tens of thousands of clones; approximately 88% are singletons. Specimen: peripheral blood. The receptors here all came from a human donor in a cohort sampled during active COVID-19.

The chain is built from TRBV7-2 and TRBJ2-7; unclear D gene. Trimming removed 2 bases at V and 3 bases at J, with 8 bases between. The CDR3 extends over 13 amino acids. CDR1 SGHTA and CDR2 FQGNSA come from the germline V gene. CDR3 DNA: TGTGCCAGCAGCTTAAAGAGAGACTACGAGCAGTACTTC. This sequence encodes CASSLKRDYEQYF.

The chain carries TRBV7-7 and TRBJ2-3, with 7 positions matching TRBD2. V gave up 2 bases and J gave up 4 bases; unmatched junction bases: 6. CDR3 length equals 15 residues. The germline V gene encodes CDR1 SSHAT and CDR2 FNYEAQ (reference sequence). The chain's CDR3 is CASSLSGTSADTQYF. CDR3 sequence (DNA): TGTGCCAGCAGCTTAAGCGGGACGAGCGCAGATACGCAGTATTTT.

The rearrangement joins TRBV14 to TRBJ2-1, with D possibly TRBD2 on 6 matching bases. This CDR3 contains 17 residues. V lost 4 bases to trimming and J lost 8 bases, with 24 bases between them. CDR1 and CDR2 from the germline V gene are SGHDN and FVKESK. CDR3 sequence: CASSLDPRDSLRDEQFF. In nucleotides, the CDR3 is TGTGCCAGCAGCCTAGACCCCCGGGACTCATTAAGGGATGAGCAGTTCTTC.

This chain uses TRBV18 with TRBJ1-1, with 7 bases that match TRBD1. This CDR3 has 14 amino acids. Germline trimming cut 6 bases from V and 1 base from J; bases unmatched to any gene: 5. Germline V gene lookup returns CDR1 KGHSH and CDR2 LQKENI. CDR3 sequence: CASSPRQGNTEAFF. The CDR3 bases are TGTGCCAGCTCTCCGAGACAGGGGAACACTGAAGCTTTCTTT.

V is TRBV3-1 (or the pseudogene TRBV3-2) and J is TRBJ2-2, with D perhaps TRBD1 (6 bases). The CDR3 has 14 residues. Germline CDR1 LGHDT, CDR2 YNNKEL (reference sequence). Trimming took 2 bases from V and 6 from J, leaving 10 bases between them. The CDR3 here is CASSQPKGAGELFF. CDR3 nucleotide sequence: TGTGCCAGCAGCCAACCCAAGGGGGCCGGGGAGCTGTTTTTT.

The CDR3 DNA reads TGTGCCACCAGTGACCCCGATCAGCCCCAGCATTTT. It encodes CATSDPDQPQHF. The chain has TRBV24-1 and TRBJ1-5, with D hard to call. Trimming took off 4 bases at V and 5 bases at J, with 5 bases between the two ends. The CDR3 runs to 12 residues. CDR1 and CDR2 (germline): KGHDR, SFDVKD.

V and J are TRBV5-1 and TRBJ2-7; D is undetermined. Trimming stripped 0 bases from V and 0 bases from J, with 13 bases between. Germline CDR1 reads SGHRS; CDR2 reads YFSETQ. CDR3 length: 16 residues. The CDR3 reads CASSLGTSSSSYEQYF. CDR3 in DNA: TGCGCCAGCAGCTTGGGAACTTCTTCAAGCTCCTACGAGCAGTACTTC. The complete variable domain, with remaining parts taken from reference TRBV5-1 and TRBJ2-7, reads KAGVTQTPRYLIKTRGQQVTLSCSPISGHRSVSWYQQTPGQGLQFLFEYFSETQRNKGNFPGRFSGRQFSNSRSEMNVSTLELGDSALYLCASSLGTSSSSYEQYFGPGTRLTVT.

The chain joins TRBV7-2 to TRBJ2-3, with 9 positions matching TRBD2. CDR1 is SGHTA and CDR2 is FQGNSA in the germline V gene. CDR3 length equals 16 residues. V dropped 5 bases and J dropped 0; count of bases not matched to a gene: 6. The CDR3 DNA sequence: TGTGCCAGCAGCCCGGGCGGGACTAGCAGCACAGATACGCAGTATTTT. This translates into CASSPGGTSSTDTQYF.

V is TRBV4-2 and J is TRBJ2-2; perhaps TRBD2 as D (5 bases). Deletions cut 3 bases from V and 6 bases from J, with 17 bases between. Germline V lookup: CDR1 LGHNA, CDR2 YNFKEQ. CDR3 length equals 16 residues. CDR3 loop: CASSHPYEGDAGELFF. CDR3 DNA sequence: TGTGCCAGCAGCCACCCCTATGAGGGCGATGCCGGGGAGCTGTTTTTT.

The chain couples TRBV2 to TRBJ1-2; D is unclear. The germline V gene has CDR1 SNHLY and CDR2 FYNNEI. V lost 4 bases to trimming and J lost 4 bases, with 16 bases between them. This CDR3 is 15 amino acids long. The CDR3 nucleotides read TGTGCCAGCAGTGTAGCGGGTTTGGAGAGCTATGGCTACACCTTC. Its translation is CASSVAGLESYGYTF. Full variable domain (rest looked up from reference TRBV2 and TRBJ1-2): EPEVTQTPSHQVTQMGQEVILRCVPISNHLYFYWYRQILGQKVEFLVSFYNNEISEKSEIFDDQFSVERPDGSNFTLKIRSTKLEDSAMYFCASSVAGLESYGYTFGSGTRLTVV.

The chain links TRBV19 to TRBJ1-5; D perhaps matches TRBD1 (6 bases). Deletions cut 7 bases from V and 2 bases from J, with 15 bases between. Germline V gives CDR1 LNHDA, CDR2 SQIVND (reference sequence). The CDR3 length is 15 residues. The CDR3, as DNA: TGTGCCAGTATCTCAGGCCACAGGGGCAATCAGCCCCAGCATTTT. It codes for CASISGHRGNQPQHF.

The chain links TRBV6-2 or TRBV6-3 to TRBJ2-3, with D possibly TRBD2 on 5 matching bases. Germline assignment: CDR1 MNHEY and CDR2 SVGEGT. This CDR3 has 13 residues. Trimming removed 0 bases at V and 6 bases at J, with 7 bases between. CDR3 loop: CASSYSRGDTQYF. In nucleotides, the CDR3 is TGTGCCAGCAGTTACTCGAGAGGGGATACGCAGTATTTT.

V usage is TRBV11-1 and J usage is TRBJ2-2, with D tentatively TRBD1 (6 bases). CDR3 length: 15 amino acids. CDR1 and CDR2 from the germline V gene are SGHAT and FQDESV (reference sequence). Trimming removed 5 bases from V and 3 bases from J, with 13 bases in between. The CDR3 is CASSRVKGDTGELFF. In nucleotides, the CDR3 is TGTGCCAGCAGCCGGGTCAAGGGGGACACCGGGGAGCTGTTTTTT.

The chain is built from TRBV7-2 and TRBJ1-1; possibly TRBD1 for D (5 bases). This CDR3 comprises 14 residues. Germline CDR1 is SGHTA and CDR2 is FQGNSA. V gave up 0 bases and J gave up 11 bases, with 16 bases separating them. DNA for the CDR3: TGTGCCAGCAGCTTAGCGGGGCCAGGGTATTGGGCTTTCTTT. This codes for CASSLAGPGYWAFF.

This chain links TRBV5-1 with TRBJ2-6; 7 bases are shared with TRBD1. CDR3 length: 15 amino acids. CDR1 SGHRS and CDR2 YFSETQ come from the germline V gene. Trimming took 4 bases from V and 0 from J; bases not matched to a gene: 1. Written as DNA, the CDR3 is TGCGCCAGCAGCCCAGGGGGCTCTGGGGCCAACGTCCTGACTTTC. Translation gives CASSPGGSGANVLTF. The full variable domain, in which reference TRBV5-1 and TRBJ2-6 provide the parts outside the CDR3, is KAGVTQTPRYLIKTRGQQVTLSCSPISGHRSVSWYQQTPGQGLQFLFEYFSETQRNKGNFPGRFSGRQFSNSRSEMNVSTLELGDSALYLCASSPGGSGANVLTFGAGSRLTVL.

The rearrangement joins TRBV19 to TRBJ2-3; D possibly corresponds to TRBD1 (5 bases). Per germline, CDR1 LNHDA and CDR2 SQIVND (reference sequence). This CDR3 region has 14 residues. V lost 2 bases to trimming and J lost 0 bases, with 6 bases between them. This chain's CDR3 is CASSIQGSTDTQYF. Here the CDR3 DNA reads TGTGCCAGTAGTATACAGGGAAGCACAGATACGCAGTATTTT.

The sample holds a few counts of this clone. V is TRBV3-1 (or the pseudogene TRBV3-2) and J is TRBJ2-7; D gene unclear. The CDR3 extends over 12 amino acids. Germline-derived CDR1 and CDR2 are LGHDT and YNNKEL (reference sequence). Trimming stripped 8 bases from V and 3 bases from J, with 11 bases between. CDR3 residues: CASEEPDYEQYV. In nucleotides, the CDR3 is TGTGCCAGCGAGGAGCCCGACTACGAGCAGTACGTC.

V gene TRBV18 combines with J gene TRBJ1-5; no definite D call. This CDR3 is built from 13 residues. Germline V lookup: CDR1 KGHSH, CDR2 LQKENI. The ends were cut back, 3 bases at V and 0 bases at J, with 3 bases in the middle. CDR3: CASSPASNQPQHF. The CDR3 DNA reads TGTGCCAGCTCACCGGCTAGCAATCAGCCCCAGCATTTT.

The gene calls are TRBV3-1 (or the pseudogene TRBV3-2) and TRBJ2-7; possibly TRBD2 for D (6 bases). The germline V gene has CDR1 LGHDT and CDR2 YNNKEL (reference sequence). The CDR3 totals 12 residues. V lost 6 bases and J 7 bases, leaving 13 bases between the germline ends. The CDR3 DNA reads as TGTGCCAGCAGTCGAGGACGGGGGGAGCAGTACTTC. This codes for CASSRGRGEQYF.

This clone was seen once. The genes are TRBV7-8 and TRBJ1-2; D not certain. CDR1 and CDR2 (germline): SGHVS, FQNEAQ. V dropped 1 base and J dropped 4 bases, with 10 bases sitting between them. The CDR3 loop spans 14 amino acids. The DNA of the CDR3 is TGTGCCAGCAGCTTAGGGGCGAGAAGCTATGGCTACACCTTC. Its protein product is CASSLGARSYGYTF.

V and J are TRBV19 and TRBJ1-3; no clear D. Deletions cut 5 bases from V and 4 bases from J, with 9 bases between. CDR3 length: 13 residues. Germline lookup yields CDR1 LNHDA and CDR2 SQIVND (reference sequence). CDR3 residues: CASSPSRGNTIYF. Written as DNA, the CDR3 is TGTGCCAGTAGTCCGTCGCGCGGAAACACCATATATTTT.